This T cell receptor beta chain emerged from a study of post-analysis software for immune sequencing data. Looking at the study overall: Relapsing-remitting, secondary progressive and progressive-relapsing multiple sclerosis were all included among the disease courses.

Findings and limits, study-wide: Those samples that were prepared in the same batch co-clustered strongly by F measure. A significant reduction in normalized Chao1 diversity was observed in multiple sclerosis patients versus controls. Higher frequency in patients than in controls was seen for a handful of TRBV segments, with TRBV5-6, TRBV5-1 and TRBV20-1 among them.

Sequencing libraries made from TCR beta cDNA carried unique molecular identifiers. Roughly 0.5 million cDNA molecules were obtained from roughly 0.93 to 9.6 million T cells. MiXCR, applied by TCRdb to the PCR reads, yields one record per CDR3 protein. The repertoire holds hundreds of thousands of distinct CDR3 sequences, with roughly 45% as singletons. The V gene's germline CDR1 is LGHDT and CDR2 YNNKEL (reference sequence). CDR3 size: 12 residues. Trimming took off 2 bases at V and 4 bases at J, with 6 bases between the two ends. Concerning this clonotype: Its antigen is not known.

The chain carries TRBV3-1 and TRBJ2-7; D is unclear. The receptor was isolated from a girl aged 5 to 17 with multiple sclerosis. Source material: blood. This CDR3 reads CASSQSPYEQYF. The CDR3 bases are TGTGCCAGCAGCCAATCACCATACGAGCAGTACTTC.